This T cell receptor (beta chain) comes out of a study of shared clonotypes between healthy human individuals. Study-wide results and caveats: With a handful of donors compared, 4.5% to 6.5% of naive CD4 clonotypes were shared.

This clone showed up just once. Its antigen remains unidentified. Other DNA sequences from this sample encode an identical CDR3 as well. Only in-frame clones appear in the TCRdb table, and some are missing; sequencing was by immunoSEQ multiplex PCR. The sample contains over 950,000 clones, roughly 80% of which appear only once. Germline assignment: CDR1 SGHVS and CDR2 FQNEAQ. This CDR3 has 13 residues. V gave up 4 bases and J gave up 3 bases, with 10 bases separating them. The receptor's source is a man younger than 35 in good health. Some clones in this sample may be carry-over from other donors' samples. The sequenced sample was memory CD4+ T cells from PBMCs. The subset: CD45RA-negative fraction. The chain is built from TRBV7-8 and TRBJ2-7; D gene unclear. In DNA, the CDR3 is TGTGCCAGCAGCTCTTGGTCCAGCTACGAGCAGTACTTC. Translated: CASSSWSSYEQYF.